The following is a TCR beta chain sequence with its context. Primers used for first-strand cDNA, a TRAV- and TRBV-specific set, covered both alpha and beta chains. The TCRs were subjected to amplification over roughly 18 PCR cycles employing a constant-region primer in conjunction with a V-primer adapter. Using its own MiXCR run on the reads, TCRdb lists one record per CDR3 protein. The data hold fewer than 50,000 distinct CDR3 sequences, with 25% to 30% observed a single time. The entry originates in a study of low-dose radiotherapy and immunotherapy resistance in tumors. Time point here: after trial treatment. Treatment given: LDRT plus nivolumab, ipilimumab, low-dose cyclophosphamide and aspirin (RACIN trial). Trimming took 7 bases from V and 5 from J; bases not matched to a gene: 7. The CDR3 runs to 13 residues. The V gene's germline CDR1 is SQVTM and CDR2 ANQGSEA.

The chain employs TRBV29-1 and TRBJ2-1; TRBD1 matches 8 bases. The source is a male donor with prostate cancer. The material sequenced was PBMCs, taken after low-dose radiotherapy plus immunotherapy. The CDR3 bases are TGCAGCGCCCCGGGACAGGTAAACAATGAGCAGTTCTTC. Its translation: CSAPGQVNNEQFF.